What follows are 27 T cell receptor beta chains derived from one specimen sequenced in a study of Graves' ophthalmopathy and Graves' hyperthyroidism (dated by TCRdb to 2017 to 2018). The data were produced on an Illumina HiSeq 2000. TCR beta CDR3 regions were amplified from RNA transcripts for repertoire sequencing. The first round was an RT-PCR using HTBI primers with the Qiagen OneStep RT-PCR kit, and this first round was followed by a second-round multiplex PCR, then size selection and purification. Clones were called with MiXCR by TCRdb after fastp trimmed the public reads at Q25, and only in-frame beta chains were retained. Identical CDR3 protein sequences are pooled into one entry, listed with their most common genes and DNA. For this sample the table gives roughly 400,000 distinct CDR3 sequences, of which 17% were detected only once. The ten largest clones add up to roughly 2.3% of the sample.

Material: peripheral blood. The receptors here all came from an adult woman with stable Graves' hyperthyroidism.

This chain uses TRBV12-3 or TRBV12-4 with TRBJ2-2, with D unresolved. Trimming pared 7 bases from V and 8 bases from J, leaving 11 bases between. The CDR3 is 12 residues long. The CDR3 is CASTPSPGELFF. The CDR3 DNA follows: TGTGCCAGCACTCCATCCCCTGGGGAGCTGTTTTTT.

This clonotype came up many times. V gene TRBV6-5 combines with J gene TRBJ1-1; no clear D gene. The CDR3 contains 14 residues. CDR1 and CDR2 (germline): MNHEY, SVGAGI. The V end was cut by 2 bases, the J end by 5 bases, with 12 bases between. The CDR3 protein is CASSYTQQRTEAFF. DNA for the CDR3: TGTGCCAGCAGTTACACCCAACAACGGACTGAAGCTTTCTTT.

This clonotype has a count of ten or more. The chain carries TRBV6-2 or TRBV6-3 and TRBJ2-7; no clear D. This CDR3 contains 14 residues. V was shortened by 2 bases and J by 2 bases, with 10 bases between the two germline ends. The germline V gene encodes CDR1 MNHEY and CDR2 SVGEGT. As DNA, the CDR3 is TGTGCCAGCAGTTACGACACCCCCACCTACGAGCAGTACTTC. Its protein is CASSYDTPTYEQYF.

The table lists this clonotype with many counts. V usage is TRBV24-1 and J usage is TRBJ2-2, with D perhaps matching TRBD2 (5 bases). This CDR3 is built from 15 residues. V dropped 5 bases and J dropped 1 base, with 10 bases sitting between them. Germline assignment: CDR1 KGHDR and CDR2 SFDVKD. The CDR3 region has the DNA TGTGCCACCAGTGCCGCGACTAAGAACACCGGGGAGCTGTTTTTT. Protein: CATSAATKNTGELFF.

This clonotype was seen many times. V and J are TRBV6-2 or TRBV6-3 and TRBJ2-6; D tentatively reads TRBD1 or TRBD2 (5 bases each). The V end lost 0 bases, the J end lost 4 bases, and 13 bases lay between the germline ends. This CDR3 comprises 17 residues. The germline V gene encodes CDR1 MNHEY and CDR2 SVGEGT. CDR3: CASSYSRFRDGANVLTF. The CDR3 nucleotides read TGTGCCAGCAGTTACTCGAGGTTCCGGGACGGGGCCAACGTCCTGACTTTC.

This clonotype was recorded at least ten times. The CDR3 DNA reads TGTGCCAGCAGCTGGGACAGGGATTACGAGCAGTACTTC. Residues: CASSWDRDYEQYF. The chain employs TRBV12-3 or TRBV12-4 and TRBJ2-7; 9 positions match TRBD1. J was trimmed by 4 bases and V by 6 bases; bases with no gene match: 4. There are 13 residues in the CDR3.

A single count supports this clonotype. The rearrangement links TRBV6-2 or TRBV6-3 to TRBJ1-6, with D unclear. Trimming took 0 bases from V and 7 from J, leaving 10 bases between them. The CDR3 spans 15 residues. The germline gives CDR1 MNHEY, CDR2 SVGEGT. The CDR3 spells CASSYSAGWNSPLHF. Here the CDR3 DNA reads TGTGCCAGCAGTTACTCTGCGGGATGGAATTCACCCCTCCACTTT.

J is TRBJ1-5 and V is TRBV6-2 or TRBV6-3; TRBD1 is a possible D gene (5 bases). The CDR3 covers 14 residues. V lost 5 bases to trimming and J lost 4 bases, with 12 bases between them. Germline V lookup: CDR1 MNHEY, CDR2 SVGEGT. CDR3 sequence reads: CASSPGRGNQPQHF. The CDR3 nucleotides read TGTGCCAGCAGTCCTGGACGGGGGAATCAGCCCCAGCATTTT.

This clonotype was counted at least ten times. This rearrangement joins TRBV28 to TRBJ2-2; 9 bases match TRBD1. V was pared by 2 bases and J by 6 bases, with 10 bases of the junction left unmatched. The CDR3 loop spans 17 amino acids. The V gene's germline CDR1 is MDHEN and CDR2 SYDVKM. CDR3 residues: CASSLGPGTGRAGELFF. The CDR3, as DNA: TGTGCCAGCAGTTTAGGGCCCGGGACAGGGCGGGCCGGGGAGCTGTTTTTT.

This clonotype was counted ten times or more. The CDR3 sequence: CASMVGGGRGTEAFF. CDR3 nucleotides: TGTGCCAGCATGGTAGGGGGAGGGAGAGGGACTGAAGCTTTCTTT. This chain connects TRBV27 to TRBJ1-1; a weak D match, TRBD1 (6 bases). This CDR3 is built from 15 residues. The germline CDR1 and CDR2 sequences are MNHEY and SMNVEV (reference sequence). V was cut by 7 bases and J by 5 bases, with 20 bases left in between.

The V call is TRBV27, the J call TRBJ2-5; 13 bases match TRBD2. Germline CDR1 MNHEY, CDR2 SMNVEV (reference sequence). The CDR3 is 17 residues long. V was clipped by 2 bases and J by 4 bases; unmatched bases: 7. The DNA of the CDR3 is TGTGCCAGCAGTTTAAGACTAGCGGGAGGCATGGTAGAGACCCAGTACTTC. Residues: CASSLRLAGGMVETQYF.

The count of this clonotype is one. The V call is TRBV10-3, the J call TRBJ1-2; D call uncertain. The V and J ends lost 4 bases and 11 bases respectively, with 17 bases between them. Germline V gives CDR1 ENHRY, CDR2 SYGVKD. The CDR3 is made up of 13 amino acids. The CDR3 here is CAISGLGEGGYTF. The CDR3 DNA follows: TGTGCCATCAGTGGACTGGGAGAGGGTGGTTACACCTTC.

The chain is built from TRBV3-1 and TRBJ2-7, with 8 bases matching TRBD2. The CDR3 runs to 16 residues. Germline values: CDR1 LGHDT, CDR2 YNNKEL (reference sequence). Trimming removed 6 bases from V and 7 bases from J; junction bases left unmatched: 17. The CDR3 DNA reads TGTGCCAGCAGTCCAGGTTTAGCGGGACGAAGTGGGGAGCAGTACTTC. Amino acid sequence: CASSPGLAGRSGEQYF.

A word on this clonotype: A clone one base away is much larger, so this may be a read error. This sequence joins TRBV6-1 and TRBJ1-2; TRBD1 matches at 7 bases. This CDR3 is 13 amino acids long. V gave up 6 bases and J gave up 5 bases; unmatched junction bases: 6. CDR1 is MNHNS and CDR2 is SASEGT in the germline V gene. The CDR3 nucleotides are TGTGCCAGCAGCACCGGGACAGAATATGGCTACACCTTC. Translation: CASSTGTEYGYTF.

Ten or more counts support this clonotype. Given a much more abundant clone one base away, this may be a read error. The rearrangement links TRBV7-2 to TRBJ1-6; 8 bases fit TRBD1. Per germline, CDR1 SGHTA and CDR2 FQGNSA. CDR3 size: 13 residues. In DNA, the CDR3 is TGTGCCAGCAGCTTGACAGGGGCCTCACACCTCCACTTT. Its translation is CASSLTGASHLHF.

The chain has TRBV12-3 or TRBV12-4 and TRBJ2-2; D not resolved. V was pared by 5 bases and J by 6 bases, with 10 bases between. The length of the CDR3 is 13 residues. The CDR3 here is CASSAIGAGELFF. Written as DNA, the CDR3 is TGTGCCAGCAGTGCGATCGGTGCCGGGGAGCTGTTTTTT.

At least ten counts were recorded for this clonotype. This chain uses TRBV28 with TRBJ1-5, with TRBD1 matching over 10 bases. Per germline, CDR1 MDHEN and CDR2 SYDVKM. CDR3 size: 16 residues. V shed 6 bases and J 4 bases; nucleotides not matched to a gene: 9. The CDR3 protein is CASRPFGTGDNQPQHF. Here the CDR3 DNA reads TGTGCCAGCAGGCCTTTCGGGACAGGGGATAATCAGCCCCAGCATTTT.

This clonotype was detected ten times or more. The chain links TRBV12-5 to TRBJ2-7, with D maybe TRBD1 (5 bases). Germline V gene lookup returns CDR1 LGHNT and CDR2 FRNRAP. The V and J ends lost 0 bases and 6 bases respectively, with 18 bases between them. The CDR3 is 16 residues long. The CDR3 DNA reads TGTGCTAGTGGTTTGGTACTGGGGCCGTCATGGGGCGAGCAGTACTTC. Its protein is CASGLVLGPSWGEQYF.

This clonotype was counted ten times or more. The chain employs TRBV11-2 and TRBJ2-5; TRBD1 or TRBD2 may be the D gene (5 bases each). The CDR3 is 12 residues long. Germline CDR1 SGHAT, CDR2 FQNNGV. The V end was cut by 8 bases, the J end by 5 bases, with 12 bases between. The CDR3 reads CASGDHGETQYF. CDR3 nucleotide sequence: TGTGCCAGCGGGGACCACGGGGAGACCCAGTACTTC.

This clonotype was observed many times. The chain carries TRBV13 and TRBJ2-7, with D hard to call. CDR1 and CDR2 from the germline V gene are PRHDT and FYEKMQ (reference sequence). This CDR3 contains 15 residues. The germline V and J ends were trimmed by 5 bases and 0 bases, with 14 bases remaining between them. The CDR3 here is CASSPTLSRSYEQYF. DNA of the CDR3: TGTGCCAGCAGCCCCACCCTCTCCCGCTCCTACGAGCAGTACTTC.

This clonotype was seen ten or more times. This sequence joins TRBV19 and TRBJ2-2; no firm D call. The CDR3 is 15 residues long. The germline gives CDR1 LNHDA, CDR2 SQIVND (reference sequence). V was pared by 1 base and J by 1 base, with 7 bases between. The chain's CDR3 is CASSIVRLNTGELFF. The CDR3 DNA sequence: TGTGCCAGTAGTATAGTACGGCTGAACACCGGGGAGCTGTTTTTT.

This sequence joins TRBV20-1 and TRBJ1-1; 9 nucleotides line up with TRBD1. This CDR3 contains 17 residues. V lost 7 bases, J lost 7 bases, and 22 bases stayed unmatched. Germline V gives CDR1 DFQATT, CDR2 SNEGSKA (reference sequence). The CDR3 sequence: CSVGFRGGTGRNDEAFF. The CDR3 DNA sequence: TGCAGTGTAGGGTTCAGAGGGGGGACAGGGAGAAACGATGAAGCTTTCTTT.

This clonotype was detected a few times. The rearrangement links TRBV2 to TRBJ1-5, with D perhaps TRBD1 (6 bases). V was clipped by 7 bases and J by 3 bases, with 19 bases between them. CDR3 size: 16 residues. Germline V lookup: CDR1 SNHLY, CDR2 FYNNEI. CDR3 DNA: TGTGCCAGCAAGGGGCCCACTGGGGGGCCCAATCAGCCCCAGCATTTT. Its translation is CASKGPTGGPNQPQHF. Together with reference TRBV2 and TRBJ1-5, the CDR3 gives the full variable domain: EPEVTQTPSHQVTQMGQEVILRCVPISNHLYFYWYRQILGQKVEFLVSFYNNEISEKSEIFDDQFSVERPDGSNFTLKIRSTKLEDSAMYFCASKGPTGGPNQPQHFGDGTRLSIL.

At least ten counts were recorded for this clonotype. The chain is built from TRBV7-2 and TRBJ2-5; the D gene is possibly TRBD1 (5 bases). V shed 1 base and J shed 4 bases, with 10 bases lying between them. From germline, CDR1 is SGHTA and CDR2 FQGNSA. CDR3 length equals 14 residues. CDR3 sequence reads: CASSLGQWAETQYF. The CDR3 bases are TGTGCCAGCAGCTTAGGACAGTGGGCAGAGACCCAGTACTTC.

This clonotype was counted many times. This chain links TRBV12-3 or TRBV12-4 with TRBJ1-2; 9 positions match TRBD1. The CDR3 has 15 residues. The J segment lost 5 bases and the V segment lost 4 bases, leaving 8 bases of the junction unmatched. The CDR3: CASSSRDRAFYGYTF. CDR3 nucleotides: TGTGCCAGCAGTTCCCGGGACAGGGCTTTTTATGGCTACACCTTC.

In this sample, this clonotype turned up many times. The chain links TRBV6-2 or TRBV6-3 to TRBJ2-7; 9 nucleotides match TRBD2. V shed 6 bases, J shed 6 bases, and the junction held 12 bases outside the gene matches. Germline V lookup: CDR1 MNHEY, CDR2 SVGEGT. The CDR3 length is 15 residues. The CDR3 sequence is CASRTSGTSFSEQYF. In DNA, the CDR3 is TGTGCCAGCAGAACATCCGGGACTAGCTTTTCCGAGCAGTACTTC.

This clonotype was recorded many times. The V gene is TRBV28, the J gene TRBJ2-7, with TRBD2 identical over 12 bases. The CDR3 covers 15 residues. Trimming took 5 bases from V and 4 from J; bases not matched to a gene: 6. Germline V CDR1 and CDR2: MDHEN, SYDVKM. The CDR3 DNA reads TGTGCCAGCAGTCTGGGACTAGCGGGTGGGTACGAGCAGTACTTC. As protein: CASSLGLAGGYEQYF.